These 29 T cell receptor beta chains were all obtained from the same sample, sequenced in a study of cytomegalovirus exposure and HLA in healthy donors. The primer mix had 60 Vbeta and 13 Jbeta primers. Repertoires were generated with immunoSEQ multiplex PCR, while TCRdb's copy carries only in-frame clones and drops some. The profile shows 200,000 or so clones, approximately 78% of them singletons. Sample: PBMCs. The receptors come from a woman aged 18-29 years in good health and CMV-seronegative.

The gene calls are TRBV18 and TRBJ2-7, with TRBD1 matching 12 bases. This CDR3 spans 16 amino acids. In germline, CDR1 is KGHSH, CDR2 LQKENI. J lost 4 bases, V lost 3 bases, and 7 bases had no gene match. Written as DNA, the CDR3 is TGTGCCAGCTCACCCTCCGGGACAGGGGGCACGTACGAGCAGTACTTC. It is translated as CASSPSGTGGTYEQYF.

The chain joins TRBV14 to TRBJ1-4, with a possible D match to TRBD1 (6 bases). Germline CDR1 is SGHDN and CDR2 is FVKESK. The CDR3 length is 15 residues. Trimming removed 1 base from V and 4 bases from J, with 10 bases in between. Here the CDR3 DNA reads TGTGCCAGCAGCCAAGCCCCGGGACATAATGAAAAACTGTTTTTT. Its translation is CASSQAPGHNEKLFF.

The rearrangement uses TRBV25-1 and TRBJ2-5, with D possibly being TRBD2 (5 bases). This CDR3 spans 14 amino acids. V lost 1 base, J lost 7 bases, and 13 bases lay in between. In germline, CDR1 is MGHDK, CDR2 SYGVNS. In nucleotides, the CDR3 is TGTGCCAGCAGTGAATTCGGTGCGGGTGGGACCCAGTACTTC. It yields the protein CASSEFGAGGTQYF.

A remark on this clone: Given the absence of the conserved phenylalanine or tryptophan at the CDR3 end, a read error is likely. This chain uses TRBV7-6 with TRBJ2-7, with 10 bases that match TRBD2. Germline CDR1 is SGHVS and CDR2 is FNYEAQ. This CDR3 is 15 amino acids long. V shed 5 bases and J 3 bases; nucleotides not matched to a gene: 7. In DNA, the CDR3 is TGTGCCAGCAGCCTTGAGCGGGAGGGGGGCTACGAGCAGTACCTC. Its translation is CASSLEREGGYEQYL.

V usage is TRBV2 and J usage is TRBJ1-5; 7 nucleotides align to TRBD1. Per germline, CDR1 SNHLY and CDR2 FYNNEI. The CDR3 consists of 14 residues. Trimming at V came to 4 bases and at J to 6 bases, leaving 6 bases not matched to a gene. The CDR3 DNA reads TGTGCCAGCAGTGTGGCAGGGGGAGGTCAGCCCCAGCATTTT. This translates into CASSVAGGGQPQHF.

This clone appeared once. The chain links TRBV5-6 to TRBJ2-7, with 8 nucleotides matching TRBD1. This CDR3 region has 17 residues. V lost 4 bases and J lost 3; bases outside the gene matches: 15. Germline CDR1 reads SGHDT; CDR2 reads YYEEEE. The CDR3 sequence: CASSVDRGILQYYEQYF. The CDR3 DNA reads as TGTGCCAGCAGCGTCGACAGGGGAATCCTTCAATACTACGAGCAGTACTTC.

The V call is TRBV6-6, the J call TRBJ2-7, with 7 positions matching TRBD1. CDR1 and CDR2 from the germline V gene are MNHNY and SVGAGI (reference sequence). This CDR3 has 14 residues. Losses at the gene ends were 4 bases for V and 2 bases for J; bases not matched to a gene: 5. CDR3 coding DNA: TGTGCCAGCAGTTCGGCCGGGACAGCCTACGAGCAGTACTTC. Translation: CASSSAGTAYEQYF.

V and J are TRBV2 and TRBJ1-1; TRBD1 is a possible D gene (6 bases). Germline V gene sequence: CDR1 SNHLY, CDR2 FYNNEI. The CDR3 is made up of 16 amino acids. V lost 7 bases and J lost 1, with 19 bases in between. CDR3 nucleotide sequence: TGTGCCAGCACCATTGTTCTACAGGGCAGGAACACTGAAGCTTTCTTT. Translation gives CASTIVLQGRNTEAFF.

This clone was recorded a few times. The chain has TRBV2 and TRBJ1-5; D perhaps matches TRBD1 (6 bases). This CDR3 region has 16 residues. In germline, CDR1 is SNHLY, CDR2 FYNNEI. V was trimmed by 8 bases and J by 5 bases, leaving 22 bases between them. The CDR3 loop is CASSMNLGGAYQPQHF. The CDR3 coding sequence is TGTGCCAGCTCGATGAATTTAGGGGGGGCTTATCAGCCCCAGCATTTT.

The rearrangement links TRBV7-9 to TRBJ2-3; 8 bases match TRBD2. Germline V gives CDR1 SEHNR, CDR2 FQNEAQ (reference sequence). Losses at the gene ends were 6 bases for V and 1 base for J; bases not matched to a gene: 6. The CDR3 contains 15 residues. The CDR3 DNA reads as TGTGCCAGCAGGCCGACTAGCGTGGGCACAGATACGCAGTATTTT. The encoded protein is CASRPTSVGTDTQYF.

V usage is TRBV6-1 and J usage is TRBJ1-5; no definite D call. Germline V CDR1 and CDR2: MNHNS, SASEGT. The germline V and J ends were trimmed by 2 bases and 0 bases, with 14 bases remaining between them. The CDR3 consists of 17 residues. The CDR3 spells CASSELSQVYSNQPQHF. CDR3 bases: TGTGCCAGCAGTGAACTTAGTCAGGTTTATAGCAATCAGCCCCAGCATTTT.

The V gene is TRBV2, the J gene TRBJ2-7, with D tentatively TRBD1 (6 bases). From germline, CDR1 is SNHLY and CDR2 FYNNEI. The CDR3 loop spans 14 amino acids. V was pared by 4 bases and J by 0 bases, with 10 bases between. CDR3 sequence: CASSGQVSSYEQYF. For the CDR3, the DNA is TGTGCCAGCAGTGGACAGGTTAGCTCCTACGAGCAGTACTTC.

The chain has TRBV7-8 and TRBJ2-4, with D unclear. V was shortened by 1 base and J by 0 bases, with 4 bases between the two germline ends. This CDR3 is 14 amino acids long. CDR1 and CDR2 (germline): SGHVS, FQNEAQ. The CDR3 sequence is CASSLDSAKNIQYF. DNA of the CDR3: TGTGCCAGCAGCTTAGACTCAGCCAAAAACATTCAGTACTTC.

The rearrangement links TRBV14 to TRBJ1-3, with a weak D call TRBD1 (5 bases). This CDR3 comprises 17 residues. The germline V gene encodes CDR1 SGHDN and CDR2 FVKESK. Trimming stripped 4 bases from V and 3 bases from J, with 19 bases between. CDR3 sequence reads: CASSRLNQGIFGNTIYF. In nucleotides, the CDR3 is TGTGCCAGCAGCCGCCTTAACCAGGGAATCTTTGGAAACACCATATATTTT.

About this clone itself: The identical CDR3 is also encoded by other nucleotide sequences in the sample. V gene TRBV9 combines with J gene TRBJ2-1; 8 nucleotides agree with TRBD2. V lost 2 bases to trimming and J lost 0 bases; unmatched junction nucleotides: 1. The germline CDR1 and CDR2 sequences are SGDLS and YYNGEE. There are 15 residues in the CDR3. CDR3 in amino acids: CASSVSGASYNEQFF. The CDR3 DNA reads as TGTGCCAGCAGCGTTAGCGGGGCCTCCTACAATGAGCAGTTCTTC.

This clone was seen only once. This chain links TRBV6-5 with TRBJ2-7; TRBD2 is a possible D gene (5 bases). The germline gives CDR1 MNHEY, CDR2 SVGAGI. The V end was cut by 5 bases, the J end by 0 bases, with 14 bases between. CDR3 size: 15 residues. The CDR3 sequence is CASSPDTRSSYEQYF. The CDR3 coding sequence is TGTGCCAGCAGTCCCGACACTAGAAGCTCCTACGAGCAGTACTTC.

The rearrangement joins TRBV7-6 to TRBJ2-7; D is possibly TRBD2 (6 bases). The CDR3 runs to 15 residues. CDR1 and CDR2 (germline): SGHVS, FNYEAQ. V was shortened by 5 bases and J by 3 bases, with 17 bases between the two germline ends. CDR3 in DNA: TGTGCCAGCAGCCCCGATGGAGGGTTATACTACGAGCAGTACTTC. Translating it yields CASSPDGGLYYEQYF. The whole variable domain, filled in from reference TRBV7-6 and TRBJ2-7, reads GAGVSQSPRYKVTKRGQDVALRCDPISGHVSLYWYRQALGQGPEFLTYFNYEAQQDKSGLPNDRFSAERPEGSISTLTIQRTEQRDSAMYRCASSPDGGLYYEQYFGPGTRLTVT.

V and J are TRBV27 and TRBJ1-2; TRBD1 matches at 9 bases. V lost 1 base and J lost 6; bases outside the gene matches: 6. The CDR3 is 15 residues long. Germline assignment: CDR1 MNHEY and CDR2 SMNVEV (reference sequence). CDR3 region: CASSLLQGAADGYTF. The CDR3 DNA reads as TGTGCCAGCAGTTTATTACAGGGGGCGGCGGATGGCTACACCTTC.

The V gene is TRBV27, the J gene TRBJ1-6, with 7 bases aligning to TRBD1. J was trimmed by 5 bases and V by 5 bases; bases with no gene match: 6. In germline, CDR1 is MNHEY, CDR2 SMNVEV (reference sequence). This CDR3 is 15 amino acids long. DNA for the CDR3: TGTGCCAGCAGTATAAACAGGGGAGATAATTCACCCCTCCACTTT. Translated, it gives CASSINRGDNSPLHF.

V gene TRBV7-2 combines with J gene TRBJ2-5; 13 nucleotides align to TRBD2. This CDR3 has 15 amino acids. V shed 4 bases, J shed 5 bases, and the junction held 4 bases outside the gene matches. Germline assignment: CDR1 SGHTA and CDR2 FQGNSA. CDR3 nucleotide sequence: TGTGCCAGCAGCTCAATGGGACTAGCGGGGGAGACCCAGTACTTC. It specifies CASSSMGLAGETQYF.

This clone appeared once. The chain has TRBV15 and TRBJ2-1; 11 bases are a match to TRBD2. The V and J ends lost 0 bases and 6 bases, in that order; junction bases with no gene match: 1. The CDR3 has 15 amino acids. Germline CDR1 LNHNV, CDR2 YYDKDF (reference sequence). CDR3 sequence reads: CATSRDTSGSNEQFF. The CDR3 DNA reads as TGTGCCACCAGCAGAGATACTAGCGGGAGCAATGAGCAGTTCTTC.

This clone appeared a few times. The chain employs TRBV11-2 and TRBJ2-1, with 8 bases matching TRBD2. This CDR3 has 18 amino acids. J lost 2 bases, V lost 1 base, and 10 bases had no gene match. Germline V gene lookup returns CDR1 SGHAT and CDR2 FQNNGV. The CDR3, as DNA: TGTGCCAGCAGCTTAGTCTTCCAAGCGGGAGCGCCCTACAATGAGCAGTTCTTC. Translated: CASSLVFQAGAPYNEQFF.

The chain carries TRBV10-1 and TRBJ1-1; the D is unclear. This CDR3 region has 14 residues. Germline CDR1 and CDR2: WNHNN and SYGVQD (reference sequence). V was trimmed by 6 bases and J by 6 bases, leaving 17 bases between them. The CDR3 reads CASRTTEGDPEAFF. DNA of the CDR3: TGCGCCAGCAGGACGACGGAGGGAGATCCTGAAGCTTTCTTT.

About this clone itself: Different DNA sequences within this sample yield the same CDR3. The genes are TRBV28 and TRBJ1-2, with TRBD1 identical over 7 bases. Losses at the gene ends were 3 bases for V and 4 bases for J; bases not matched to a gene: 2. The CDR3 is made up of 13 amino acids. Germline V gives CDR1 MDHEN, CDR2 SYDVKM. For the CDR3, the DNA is TGTGCCAGCAGTTTGGGGACAGTCTATGGCTACACCTTC. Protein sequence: CASSLGTVYGYTF.

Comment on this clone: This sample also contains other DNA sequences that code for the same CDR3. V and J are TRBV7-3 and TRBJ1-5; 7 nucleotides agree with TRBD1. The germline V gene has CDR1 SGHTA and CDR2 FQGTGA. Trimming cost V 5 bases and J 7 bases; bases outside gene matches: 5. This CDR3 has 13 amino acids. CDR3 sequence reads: CASSPQGGQPQHF. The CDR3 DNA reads TGTGCCAGCAGCCCCCAGGGGGGACAGCCCCAGCATTTT.

CDR3 sequence (DNA): TGTGCCAGCAGGGAACCAGGGTTTGGTAATGAAAAACTGTTTTTT. Translation: CASREPGFGNEKLFF. The chain uses TRBV2 and TRBJ1-4; possibly TRBD1 for D (5 bases). The CDR3 contains 15 residues. Between the trimmed V and J ends, which lost 6 bases and 4 bases, there was a span of 15 bases. Germline-derived CDR1 and CDR2 are SNHLY and FYNNEI.

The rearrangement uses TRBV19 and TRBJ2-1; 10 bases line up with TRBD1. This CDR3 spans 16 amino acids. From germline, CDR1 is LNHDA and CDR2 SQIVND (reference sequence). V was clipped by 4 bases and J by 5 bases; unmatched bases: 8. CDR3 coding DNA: TGTGCCAGTAGTACCGGGACAGGGGTCGGGGACAATGAGCAGTTCTTC. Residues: CASSTGTGVGDNEQFF.

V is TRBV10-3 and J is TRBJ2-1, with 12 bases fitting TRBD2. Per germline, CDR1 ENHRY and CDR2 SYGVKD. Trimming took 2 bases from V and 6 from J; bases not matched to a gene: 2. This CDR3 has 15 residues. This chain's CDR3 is CAISEQLAGGNEQFF. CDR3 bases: TGTGCCATCAGTGAGCAACTAGCGGGAGGCAATGAGCAGTTCTTC.

CDR3 sequence: CASSFQSGRANEQFF. CDR3 DNA: TGTGCCAGCTCATTCCAGAGCGGGAGGGCGAATGAGCAGTTCTTC. The chain joins TRBV18 to TRBJ2-1; 10 bases are a match to TRBD2. Germline V lookup: CDR1 KGHSH, CDR2 LQKENI. The CDR3 has 15 amino acids. Trimming cost V 5 bases and J 7 bases; bases outside gene matches: 8. Filled out from reference TRBV18 and TRBJ2-1, the complete variable domain reads NAGVMQNPRHLVRRRGQEARLRCSPMKGHSHVYWYRQLPEEGLKFMVYLQKENIIDESGMPKERFSAEFPKEGPSILRIQQVVRGDSAAYFCASSFQSGRANEQFFGPGTRLTVL.